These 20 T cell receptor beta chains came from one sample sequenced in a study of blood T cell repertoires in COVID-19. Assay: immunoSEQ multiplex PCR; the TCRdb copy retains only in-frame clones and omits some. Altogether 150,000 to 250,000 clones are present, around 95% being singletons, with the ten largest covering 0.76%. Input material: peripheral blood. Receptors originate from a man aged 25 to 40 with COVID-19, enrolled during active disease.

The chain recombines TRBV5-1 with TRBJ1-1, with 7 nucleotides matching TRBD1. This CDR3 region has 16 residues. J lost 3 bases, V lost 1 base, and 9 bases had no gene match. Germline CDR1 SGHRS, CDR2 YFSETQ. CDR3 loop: CASSLLTGAEYTEAFF. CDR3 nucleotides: TGCGCCAGCAGCTTGCTTACAGGGGCGGAGTACACTGAAGCTTTCTTT.

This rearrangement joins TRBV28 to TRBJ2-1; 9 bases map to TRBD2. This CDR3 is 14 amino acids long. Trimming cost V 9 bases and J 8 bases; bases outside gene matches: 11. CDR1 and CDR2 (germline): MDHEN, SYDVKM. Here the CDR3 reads CASVSGGFQHEQFF. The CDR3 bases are TGTGCCAGTGTGAGCGGGGGGTTCCAACATGAGCAGTTCTTC.

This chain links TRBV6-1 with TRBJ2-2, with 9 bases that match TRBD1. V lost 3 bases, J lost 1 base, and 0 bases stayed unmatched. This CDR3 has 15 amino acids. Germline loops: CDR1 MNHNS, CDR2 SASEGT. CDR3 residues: CASSEDRGNTGELFF. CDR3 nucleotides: TGTGCCAGCAGTGAGGACAGGGGGAACACCGGGGAGCTGTTTTTT.

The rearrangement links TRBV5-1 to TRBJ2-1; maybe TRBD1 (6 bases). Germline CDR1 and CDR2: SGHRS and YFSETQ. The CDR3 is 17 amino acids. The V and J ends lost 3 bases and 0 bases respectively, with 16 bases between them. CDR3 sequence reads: CASSSELTGSSYNEQFF. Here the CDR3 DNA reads TGCGCCAGCAGCTCAGAATTAACAGGGAGCTCCTACAATGAGCAGTTCTTC. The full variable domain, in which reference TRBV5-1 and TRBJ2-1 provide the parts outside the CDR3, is KAGVTQTPRYLIKTRGQQVTLSCSPISGHRSVSWYQQTPGQGLQFLFEYFSETQRNKGNFPGRFSGRQFSNSRSEMNVSTLELGDSALYLCASSSELTGSSYNEQFFGPGTRLTVL.

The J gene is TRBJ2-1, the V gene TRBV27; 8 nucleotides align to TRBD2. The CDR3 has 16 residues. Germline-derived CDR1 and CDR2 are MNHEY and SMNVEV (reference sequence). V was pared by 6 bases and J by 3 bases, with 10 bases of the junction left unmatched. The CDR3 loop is CASSTSGTRYYNEQFF. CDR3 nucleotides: TGTGCCAGCAGCACTTCCGGGACTAGATACTACAATGAGCAGTTCTTC.

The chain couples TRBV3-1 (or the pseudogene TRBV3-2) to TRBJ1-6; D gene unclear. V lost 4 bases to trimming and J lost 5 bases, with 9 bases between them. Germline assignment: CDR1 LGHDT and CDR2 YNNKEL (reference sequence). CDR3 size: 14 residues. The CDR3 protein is CASSRRDNNSPLHF. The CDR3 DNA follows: TGTGCCAGCAGCCGGCGGGATAATAATTCACCCCTCCACTTT.

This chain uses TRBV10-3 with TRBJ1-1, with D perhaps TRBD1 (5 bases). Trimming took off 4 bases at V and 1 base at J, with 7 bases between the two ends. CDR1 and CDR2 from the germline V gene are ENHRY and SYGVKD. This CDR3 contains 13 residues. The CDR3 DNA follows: TGTGCCATCAGTGCCAGGGAGAACACTGAAGCTTTCTTT. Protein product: CAISARENTEAFF.

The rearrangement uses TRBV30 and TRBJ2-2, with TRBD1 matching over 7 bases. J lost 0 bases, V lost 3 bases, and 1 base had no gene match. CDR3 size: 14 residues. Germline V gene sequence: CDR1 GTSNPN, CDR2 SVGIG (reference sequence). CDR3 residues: CAWRGQPNTGELFF. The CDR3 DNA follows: TGTGCCTGGAGGGGACAGCCGAACACCGGGGAGCTGTTTTTT.

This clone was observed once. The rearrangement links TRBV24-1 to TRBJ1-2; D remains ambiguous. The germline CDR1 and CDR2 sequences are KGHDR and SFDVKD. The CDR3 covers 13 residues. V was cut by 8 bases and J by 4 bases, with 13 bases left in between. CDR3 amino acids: CATNGGQSYGYTF. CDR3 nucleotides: TGTGCCACCAACGGAGGGCAATCCTATGGCTACACCTTC.

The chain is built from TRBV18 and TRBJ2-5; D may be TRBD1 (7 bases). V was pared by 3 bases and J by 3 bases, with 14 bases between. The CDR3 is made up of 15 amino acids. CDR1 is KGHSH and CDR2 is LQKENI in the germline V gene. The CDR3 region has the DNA TGTGCCAGCTCACCGGAGGGGGCGGGTGAAGAGACCCAGTACTTC. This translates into CASSPEGAGEETQYF.

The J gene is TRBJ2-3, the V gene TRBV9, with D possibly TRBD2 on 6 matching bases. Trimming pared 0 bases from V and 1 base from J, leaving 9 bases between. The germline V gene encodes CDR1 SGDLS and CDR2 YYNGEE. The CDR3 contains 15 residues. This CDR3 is CASSVGGVGTDTQYF. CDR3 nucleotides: TGTGCCAGCAGCGTAGGCGGGGTGGGCACAGATACGCAGTATTTT.

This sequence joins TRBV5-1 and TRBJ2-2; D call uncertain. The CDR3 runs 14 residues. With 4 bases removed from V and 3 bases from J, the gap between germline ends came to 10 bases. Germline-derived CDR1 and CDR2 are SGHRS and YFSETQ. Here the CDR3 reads CASSATSYTGELFF. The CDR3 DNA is TGCGCCAGCAGCGCGACATCTTACACCGGGGAGCTGTTTTTT. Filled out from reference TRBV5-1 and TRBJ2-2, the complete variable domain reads KAGVTQTPRYLIKTRGQQVTLSCSPISGHRSVSWYQQTPGQGLQFLFEYFSETQRNKGNFPGRFSGRQFSNSRSEMNVSTLELGDSALYLCASSATSYTGELFFGEGSRLTVL.

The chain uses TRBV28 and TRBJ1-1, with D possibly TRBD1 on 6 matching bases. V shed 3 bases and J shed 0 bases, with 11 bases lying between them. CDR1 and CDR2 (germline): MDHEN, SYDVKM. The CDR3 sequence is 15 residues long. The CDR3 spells CASSLRTAMNTEAFF. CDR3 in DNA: TGTGCCAGCAGTTTGCGGACAGCGATGAACACTGAAGCTTTCTTT.

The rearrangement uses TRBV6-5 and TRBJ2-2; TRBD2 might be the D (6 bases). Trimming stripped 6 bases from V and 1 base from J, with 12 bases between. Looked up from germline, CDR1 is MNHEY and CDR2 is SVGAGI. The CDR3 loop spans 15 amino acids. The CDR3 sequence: CASRTDGGNTGELFF. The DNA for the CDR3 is TGTGCCAGCAGAACGGACGGGGGGAACACCGGGGAGCTGTTTTTT.

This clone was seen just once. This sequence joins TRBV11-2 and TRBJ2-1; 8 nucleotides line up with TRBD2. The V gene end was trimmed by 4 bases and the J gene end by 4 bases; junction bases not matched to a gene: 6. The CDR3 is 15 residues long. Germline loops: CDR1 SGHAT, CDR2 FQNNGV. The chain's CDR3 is CASSSLRGGYNEQFF. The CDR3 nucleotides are TGTGCCAGCAGCTCCCTCCGGGGGGGGTACAATGAGCAGTTCTTC.

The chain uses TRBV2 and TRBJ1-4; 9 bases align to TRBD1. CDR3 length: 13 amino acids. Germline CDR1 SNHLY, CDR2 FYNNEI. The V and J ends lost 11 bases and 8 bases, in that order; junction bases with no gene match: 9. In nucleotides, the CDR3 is TGTGCCGGGGCCGGGACAGGGAGGGAAAAACTGTTTTTT. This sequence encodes CAGAGTGREKLFF.

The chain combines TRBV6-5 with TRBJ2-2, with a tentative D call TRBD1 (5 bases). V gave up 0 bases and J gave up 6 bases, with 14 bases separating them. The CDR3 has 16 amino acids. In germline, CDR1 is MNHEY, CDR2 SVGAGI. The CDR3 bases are TGTGCCAGCAGTTACTCCGCAGGGTCTCGAGCCGGGGAGCTGTTTTTT. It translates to CASSYSAGSRAGELFF.

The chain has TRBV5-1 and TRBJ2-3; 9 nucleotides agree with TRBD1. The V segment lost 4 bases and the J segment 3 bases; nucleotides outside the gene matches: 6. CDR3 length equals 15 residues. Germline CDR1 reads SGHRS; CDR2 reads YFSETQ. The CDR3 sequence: CASSRGQGITDTQYF. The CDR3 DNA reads TGCGCCAGCAGCCGGGGACAGGGTATTACAGATACGCAGTATTTT.

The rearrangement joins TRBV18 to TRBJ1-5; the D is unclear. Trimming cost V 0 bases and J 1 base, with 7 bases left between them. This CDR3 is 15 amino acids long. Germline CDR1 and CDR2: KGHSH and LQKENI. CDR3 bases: TGTGCCAGCTCACCACCGGGGAGAAGCAATCAGCCCCAGCATTTT. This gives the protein CASSPPGRSNQPQHF.

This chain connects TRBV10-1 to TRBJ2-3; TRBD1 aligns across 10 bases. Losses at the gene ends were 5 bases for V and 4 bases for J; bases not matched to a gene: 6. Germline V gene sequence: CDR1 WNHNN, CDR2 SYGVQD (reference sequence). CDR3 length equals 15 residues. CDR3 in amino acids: CASSLGQGKADTQYF. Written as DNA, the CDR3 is TGCGCCAGCAGTTTGGGACAGGGGAAGGCAGATACGCAGTATTTT.